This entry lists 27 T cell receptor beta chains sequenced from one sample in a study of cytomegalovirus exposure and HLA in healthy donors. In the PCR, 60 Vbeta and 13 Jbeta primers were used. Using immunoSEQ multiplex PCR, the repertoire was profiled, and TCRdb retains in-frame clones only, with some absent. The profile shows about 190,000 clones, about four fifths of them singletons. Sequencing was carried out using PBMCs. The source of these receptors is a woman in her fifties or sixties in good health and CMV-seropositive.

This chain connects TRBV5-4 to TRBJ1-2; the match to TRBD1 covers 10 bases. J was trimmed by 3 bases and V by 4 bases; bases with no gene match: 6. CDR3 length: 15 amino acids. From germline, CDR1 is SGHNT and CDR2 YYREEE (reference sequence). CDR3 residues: CASSPGGQGDYGYTF. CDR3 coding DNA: TGTGCCAGCAGCCCTGGTGGACAGGGGGACTATGGCTACACCTTC.

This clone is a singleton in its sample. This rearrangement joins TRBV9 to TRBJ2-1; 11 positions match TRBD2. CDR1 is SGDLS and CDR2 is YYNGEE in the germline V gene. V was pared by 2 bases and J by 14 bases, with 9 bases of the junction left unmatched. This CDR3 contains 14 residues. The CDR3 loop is CASSVASGGSRKFF. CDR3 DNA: TGTGCCAGCAGCGTGGCTAGCGGGGGGTCCAGAAAGTTCTTC.

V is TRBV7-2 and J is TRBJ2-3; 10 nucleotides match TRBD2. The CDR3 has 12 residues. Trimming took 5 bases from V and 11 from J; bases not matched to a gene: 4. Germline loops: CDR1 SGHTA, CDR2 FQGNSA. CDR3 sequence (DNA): TGTGCCAGCAGCACAGCTAGCGGGGGGCAGTATTTT. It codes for CASSTASGGQYF.

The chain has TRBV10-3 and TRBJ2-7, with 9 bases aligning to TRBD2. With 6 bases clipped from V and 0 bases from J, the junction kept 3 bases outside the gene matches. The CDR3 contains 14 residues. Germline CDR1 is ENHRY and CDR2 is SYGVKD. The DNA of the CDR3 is TGTGCCATCAGAGCGACTAGCGGCTCCTACGAGCAGTACTTC. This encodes CAIRATSGSYEQYF.

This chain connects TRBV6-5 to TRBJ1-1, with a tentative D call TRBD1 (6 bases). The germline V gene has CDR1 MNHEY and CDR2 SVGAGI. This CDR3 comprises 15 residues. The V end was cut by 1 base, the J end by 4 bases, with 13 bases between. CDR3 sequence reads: CASSYLGGGGTEAFF. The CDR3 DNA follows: TGTGCCAGCAGTTACTTGGGGGGGGGCGGCACTGAAGCTTTCTTT.

The CDR3 sequence: CASSTDREREPDHF. CDR3 in DNA: TGTGCCAGTAGTACGGACAGGGAAAGGGAGCCCGACCACTTT. The chain employs TRBV19 and TRBJ1-6, with 8 bases matching TRBD1. This CDR3 has 14 amino acids. V trimming: 4 bases; J trimming: 18 bases; junction bases outside the gene matches: 14. CDR1 LNHDA and CDR2 SQIVND come from the germline V gene (reference sequence).

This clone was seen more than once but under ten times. Written as DNA, the CDR3 is TGTGCCAGCAGCCAGACAGGGAACGGGTCACCCCTCCACTTT. Translation: CASSQTGNGSPLHF. This chain links TRBV7-9 with TRBJ1-6; 7 positions match TRBD1. The germline CDR1 and CDR2 sequences are SEHNR and FQNEAQ (reference sequence). The CDR3 spans 14 residues. With V trimmed by 5 bases and J by 10 bases, 8 bases remained unmatched.

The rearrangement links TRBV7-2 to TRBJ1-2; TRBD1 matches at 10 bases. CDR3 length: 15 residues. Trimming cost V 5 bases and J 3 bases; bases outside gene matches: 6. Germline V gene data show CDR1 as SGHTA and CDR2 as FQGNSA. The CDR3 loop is CASSPGQGIYYGYTF. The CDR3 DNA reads TGTGCCAGCAGCCCGGGACAGGGGATCTACTATGGCTACACCTTC.

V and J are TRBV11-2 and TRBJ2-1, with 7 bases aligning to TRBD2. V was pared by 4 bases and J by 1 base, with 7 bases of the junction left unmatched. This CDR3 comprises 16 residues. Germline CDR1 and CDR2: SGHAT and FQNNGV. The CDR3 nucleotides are TGTGCCAGCAGCTCCCGGGGGGAGGAATCCTACAATGAGCAGTTCTTC. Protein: CASSSRGEESYNEQFF. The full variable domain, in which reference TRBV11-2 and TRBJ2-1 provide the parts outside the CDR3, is EAGVAQSPRYKIIEKRQSVAFWCNPISGHATLYWYQQILGQGPKLLIQFQNNGVVDDSQLPKDRFSAERLKGVDSTLKIQPAKLEDSAVYLCASSSRGEESYNEQFFGPGTRLTVL.

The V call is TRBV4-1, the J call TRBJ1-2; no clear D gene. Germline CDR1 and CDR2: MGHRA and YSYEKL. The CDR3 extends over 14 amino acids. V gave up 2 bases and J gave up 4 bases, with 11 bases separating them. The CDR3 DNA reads TGCGCCAGCAGCCAATCGTTGAACAGCTATGGCTACACCTTC. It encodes CASSQSLNSYGYTF.

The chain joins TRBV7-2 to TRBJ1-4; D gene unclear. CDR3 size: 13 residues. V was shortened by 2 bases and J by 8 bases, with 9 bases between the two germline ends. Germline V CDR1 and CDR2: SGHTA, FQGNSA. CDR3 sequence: CASSLRGGEKLFF. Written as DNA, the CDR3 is TGTGCCAGCAGCTTACGGGGTGGCGAAAAACTGTTTTTT.

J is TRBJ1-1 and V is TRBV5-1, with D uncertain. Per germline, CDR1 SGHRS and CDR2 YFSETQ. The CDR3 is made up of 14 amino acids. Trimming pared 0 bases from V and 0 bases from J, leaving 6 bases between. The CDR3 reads CASSLAPVNTEAFF. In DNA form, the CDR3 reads TGCGCCAGCAGCTTGGCCCCAGTGAACACTGAAGCTTTCTTT.

The CDR3 coding sequence is TGTGCCAGCAGTGAATCCCCGGGGGTGAGGCCCTTCCAAGAGACCCAGTACTTC. As protein: CASSESPGVRPFQETQYF. The chain employs TRBV25-1 and TRBJ2-5, with D perhaps TRBD2 (6 bases). Germline CDR1 reads MGHDK; CDR2 reads SYGVNS. Trimming pared 1 base from V and 1 base from J, leaving 19 bases between. The CDR3 contains 18 residues.

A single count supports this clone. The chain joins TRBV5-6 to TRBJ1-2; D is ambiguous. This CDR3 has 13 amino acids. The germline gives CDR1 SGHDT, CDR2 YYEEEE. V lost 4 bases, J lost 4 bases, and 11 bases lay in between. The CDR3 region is CASSPRNTYGYTF. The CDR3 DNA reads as TGTGCCAGCAGCCCGAGGAACACCTATGGCTACACCTTC.

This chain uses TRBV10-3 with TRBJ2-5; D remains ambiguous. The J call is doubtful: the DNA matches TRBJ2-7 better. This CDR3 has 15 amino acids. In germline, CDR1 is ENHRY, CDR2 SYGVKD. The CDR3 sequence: CAIRVNYSLSYEQYF. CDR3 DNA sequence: TGTGCCATCAGGGTAAACTATTCCCTCTCCTACGAGCAGTACTTC.

DNA of the CDR3: TGTGCCGCATCCAGGGTCACTGAAGCTTTCTTT. Its translation is CAASRVTEAFF. V gene TRBV2 combines with J gene TRBJ1-1; TRBD1 is a possible D gene (5 bases). The V and J ends lost 11 bases and 4 bases respectively, with 11 bases between them. The length of the CDR3 is 11 residues. In germline, CDR1 is SNHLY, CDR2 FYNNEI.

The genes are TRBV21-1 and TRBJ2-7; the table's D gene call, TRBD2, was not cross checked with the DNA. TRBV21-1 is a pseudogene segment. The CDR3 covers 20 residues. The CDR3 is CASSKARGVGLAETYYEQYF. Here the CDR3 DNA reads TGTGCCAGCAGCAAAGCGAGGGGGGTTGGACTAGCGGAAACTTACTACGAGCAGTACTTC.

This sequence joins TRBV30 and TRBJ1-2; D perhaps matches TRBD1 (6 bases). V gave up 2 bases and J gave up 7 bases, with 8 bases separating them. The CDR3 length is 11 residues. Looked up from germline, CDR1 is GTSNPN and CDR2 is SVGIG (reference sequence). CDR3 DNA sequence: TGTGCCTGGAGTAACAGGGTTGGCTACACCTTC. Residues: CAWSNRVGYTF.

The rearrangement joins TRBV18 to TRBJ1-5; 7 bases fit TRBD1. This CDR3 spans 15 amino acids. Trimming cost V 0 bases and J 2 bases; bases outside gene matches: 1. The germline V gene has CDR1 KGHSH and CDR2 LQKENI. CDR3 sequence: CASSPPRGGNQPQHF. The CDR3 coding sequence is TGTGCCAGCTCACCACCCAGGGGGGGCAATCAGCCCCAGCATTTT.

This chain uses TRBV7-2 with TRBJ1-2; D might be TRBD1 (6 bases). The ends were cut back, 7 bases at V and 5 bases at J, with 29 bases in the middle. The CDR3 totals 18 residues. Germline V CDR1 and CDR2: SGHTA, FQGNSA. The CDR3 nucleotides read TGTGCCAGCACCTCCCCCAACCGGGACACCGATAAGCGATATGGCTACACCTTC. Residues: CASTSPNRDTDKRYGYTF.

CDR3 protein: CASSLKSSYNSPLHF. In DNA form, the CDR3 reads TGTGCCAGCAGCTTAAAGAGCTCCTATAATTCACCCCTCCACTTT. The rearrangement links TRBV11-2 to TRBJ1-6; no clear D gene. The V gene's germline CDR1 is SGHAT and CDR2 FQNNGV. This CDR3 contains 15 residues. V shed 2 bases and J shed 0 bases, with 5 bases lying between them.

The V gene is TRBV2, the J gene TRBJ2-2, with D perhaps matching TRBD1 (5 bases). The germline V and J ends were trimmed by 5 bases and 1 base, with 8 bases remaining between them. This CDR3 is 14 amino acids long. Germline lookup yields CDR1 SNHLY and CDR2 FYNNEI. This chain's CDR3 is CASSSQGNTGELFF. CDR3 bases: TGTGCCAGCAGTTCCCAGGGGAACACCGGGGAGCTGTTTTTT. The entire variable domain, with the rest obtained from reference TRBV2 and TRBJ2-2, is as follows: EPEVTQTPSHQVTQMGQEVILRCVPISNHLYFYWYRQILGQKVEFLVSFYNNEISEKSEIFDDQFSVERPDGSNFTLKIRSTKLEDSAMYFCASSSQGNTGELFFGEGSRLTVL.

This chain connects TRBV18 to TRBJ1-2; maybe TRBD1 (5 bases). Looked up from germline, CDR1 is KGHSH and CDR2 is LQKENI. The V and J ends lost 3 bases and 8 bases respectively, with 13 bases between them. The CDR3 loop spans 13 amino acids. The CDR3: CASSPPVRDGYTF. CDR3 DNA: TGTGCCAGCTCACCCCCTGTGCGGGACGGCTACACCTTC.

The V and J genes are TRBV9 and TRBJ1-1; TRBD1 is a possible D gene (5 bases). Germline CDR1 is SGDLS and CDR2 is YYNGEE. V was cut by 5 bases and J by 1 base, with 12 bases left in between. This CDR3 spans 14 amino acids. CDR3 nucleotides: TGTGCCAGCAGGGGGGGGGAGGGGAACACTGAAGCTTTCTTT. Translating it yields CASRGGEGNTEAFF.

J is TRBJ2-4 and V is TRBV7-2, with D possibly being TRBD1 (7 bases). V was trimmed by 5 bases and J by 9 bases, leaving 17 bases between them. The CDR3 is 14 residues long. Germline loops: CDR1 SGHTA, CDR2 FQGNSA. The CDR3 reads CASSRLGGMAIQYF. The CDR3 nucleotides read TGTGCCAGCAGCCGACTAGGGGGCATGGCCATTCAGTACTTC.

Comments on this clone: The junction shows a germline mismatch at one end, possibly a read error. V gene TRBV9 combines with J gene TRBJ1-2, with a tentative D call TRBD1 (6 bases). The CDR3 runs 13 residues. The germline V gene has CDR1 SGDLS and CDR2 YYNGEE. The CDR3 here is CASSVAGTRGCTF. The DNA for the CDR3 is TGTGCCAGCAGCGTAGCCGGGACAAGAGGCTGCACCTTC.

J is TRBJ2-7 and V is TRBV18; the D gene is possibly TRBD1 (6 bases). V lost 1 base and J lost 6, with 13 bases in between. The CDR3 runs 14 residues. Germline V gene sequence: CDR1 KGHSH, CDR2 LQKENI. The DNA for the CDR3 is TGTGCCAGCTCACCACGAGGACAGCCAGGCGAGCAGTACTTC. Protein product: CASSPRGQPGEQYF.